The 32 T cell receptor beta chains below all came from one sample that was sequenced in a study of blood T cells in healthy people across ages. A J-beta primer mix and a sample-barcoded 5' primer were used in a second PCR of roughly 6 to 12 cycles. TCRdb analysed the 5' RACE reads with MiXCR anew, one entry per CDR3 protein. Of over a million distinct CDR3 sequences in the sample, 25% were seen once. The data also belong to a second study, concerning T cells of mothers and their children.

The sequenced sample consisted of blood. The receptors here all came from a girl aged 2-10 years in good health.

V and J are TRBV5-1 and TRBJ1-1; TRBD1 might be the D (6 bases). V was shortened by 4 bases and J by 0 bases, with 16 bases between the two germline ends. CDR1 and CDR2 (germline): SGHRS, YFSETQ. The CDR3 extends over 16 amino acids. CDR3 protein: CASSPLEQGMNTEAFF. CDR3 nucleotide sequence: TGCGCCAGCAGCCCCTTGGAACAGGGAATGAACACTGAAGCTTTCTTT.

The table lists this clonotype with a few counts. The V call is TRBV12-3 or TRBV12-4, the J call TRBJ1-2; D is uncertain. Between the trimmed V and J ends, which lost 3 bases and 8 bases, there was a span of 10 bases. The CDR3 runs 12 residues. The chain's CDR3 is CASSLARAGYTF. CDR3 nucleotide sequence: TGTGCCAGCAGTTTGGCCCGGGCGGGCTACACCTTC.

This sequence joins TRBV7-9 and TRBJ2-5; 9 bases are a match to TRBD2. V dropped 5 bases and J dropped 4; count of bases not matched to a gene: 20. Germline V gene lookup returns CDR1 SEHNR and CDR2 FQNEAQ (reference sequence). The CDR3 totals 19 residues. The CDR3 sequence: CASSPRFDRRGGVGETQYF. In DNA form, the CDR3 reads TGTGCCAGCAGCCCTCGCTTCGACCGGCGGGGGGGCGTTGGAGAGACCCAGTACTTC.

Turning to this clonotype: Likely a read error: the CDR3 ends without its conserved phenylalanine or tryptophan. The chain has TRBV12-3 or TRBV12-4 and TRBJ1-2, with D tentatively TRBD1 (5 bases). CDR3 length: 14 residues. Deletions cut 5 bases from V and 4 bases from J, with 14 bases between. CDR3 sequence: CASSVRVGGYGYTL. CDR3 DNA: TGTGCCAGCAGTGTCAGGGTTGGTGGCTATGGCTACACCCTC.

This clonotype has only a few counts. V gene TRBV28 combines with J gene TRBJ2-3; tentatively, D is TRBD1 or TRBD2 (7 bases each). Germline assignment: CDR1 MDHEN and CDR2 SYDVKM. V lost 3 bases and J 2 bases, leaving 15 bases between the germline ends. The CDR3 totals 16 residues. In DNA, the CDR3 is TGTGCCAGCAGTTTGGAGCGGGACAGCTACACAGATACGCAGTATTTT. This codes for CASSLERDSYTDTQYF.

J is TRBJ2-3 and V is TRBV7-8; D is ambiguous. The CDR3 contains 14 residues. CDR1 and CDR2 from the germline V gene are SGHVS and FQNEAQ. V was cut by 7 bases and J by 1 base, with 12 bases left in between. Here the CDR3 reads CASTSESGTDTQYF. CDR3 in DNA: TGTGCCAGCACCTCGGAATCGGGCACAGATACGCAGTATTTT.

This clonotype was seen only a few times. This sequence joins TRBV7-9 and TRBJ2-7; D might be TRBD2 (6 bases). The CDR3 length is 14 residues. Trimming cost V 5 bases and J 5 bases, with 16 bases left between them. The germline V gene encodes CDR1 SEHNR and CDR2 FQNEAQ (reference sequence). The CDR3 bases are TGTGCCAGCAGCACCGCCGGGGGTTACGACGAGCAGTACTTC. This gives the protein CASSTAGGYDEQYF.

The chain recombines TRBV6-6 with TRBJ1-2; D unclear. V was trimmed by 7 bases and J by 0 bases, leaving 9 bases between them. CDR3 length: 13 amino acids. CDR1 and CDR2 from the germline V gene are MNHNY and SVGAGI (reference sequence). DNA of the CDR3: TGTGCCAGCACCGTAAGAGCTAACTATGGCTACACCTTC. This sequence encodes CASTVRANYGYTF.

J is TRBJ2-7 and V is TRBV7-9; 8 bases are shared with TRBD2. CDR1 is SEHNR and CDR2 is FQNEAQ in the germline V gene (reference sequence). Trimming removed 3 bases from V and 12 bases from J; junction bases left unmatched: 10. The CDR3 sequence is 13 residues long. This CDR3 is CASSFTSGDQRYF. CDR3 coding DNA: TGTGCCAGCAGCTTTACTAGCGGTGACCAGAGGTACTTC. The full variable domain, with the rest looked up from reference TRBV7-9 and TRBJ2-7, is DTGVSQNPRHKITKRGQNVTFRCDPISEHNRLYWYRQTLGQGPEFLTYFQNEAQLEKSRLLSDRFSAERPKGSFSTLEIQRTEQGDSAMYLCASSFTSGDQRYFGPGTRLTVT.

This chain links TRBV15 with TRBJ1-2; D remains unclear. The CDR3 consists of 14 residues. V lost 4 bases and J lost 3, with 12 bases in between. The V gene's germline CDR1 is LNHNV and CDR2 YYDKDF (reference sequence). CDR3 region: CATSNDTYDYGYTF. The DNA of the CDR3 is TGTGCCACCAGCAATGACACGTACGACTATGGCTACACCTTC.

This clonotype has more than one count but fewer than ten. The chain links TRBV20-1 to TRBJ2-7, with 8 bases identical to TRBD2. The ends lost 2 bases at V and 3 bases at J; junction bases unmatched: 3. The CDR3 runs to 13 residues. Germline V lookup: CDR1 DFQATT, CDR2 SNEGSKA (reference sequence). The CDR3 nucleotides read TGCAGTGCTAGATCGGGGGGGAACTACGAGCAGTACTTC. As protein: CSARSGGNYEQYF.

This clonotype was counted between two and nine times. The chain links TRBV14 to TRBJ2-7, with a tentative D call TRBD2 (7 bases). Germline V gene lookup returns CDR1 SGHDN and CDR2 FVKESK. Trimming left V 5 bases short and J 7 bases short, with 18 bases between. The CDR3 extends over 14 amino acids. The CDR3 here is CASSSPTGGREQYF. CDR3 nucleotides: TGTGCCAGCAGCAGCCCGACGGGGGGCCGGGAGCAGTACTTC.

A few counts support this clonotype. The V gene is TRBV29-1, the J gene TRBJ2-5; no clear D gene. The germline V gene has CDR1 SQVTM and CDR2 ANQGSEA. The V gene lost 4 bases and the J gene lost 1 base, with 10 bases spanning the gap. CDR3 length equals 13 residues. CDR3 DNA: TGCAGCGTTGGTATAGCAGTCCAAGAGACCCAGTACTTC. Translating gives CSVGIAVQETQYF. The full variable domain, in which reference TRBV29-1 and TRBJ2-5 provide the parts outside the CDR3, is SAVISQKPSRDICQRGTSLTIQCQVDSQVTMMFWYRQQPGQSLTLIATANQGSEATYESGFVIDKFPISRPNLTFSTLTVSNMSPEDSSIYLCSVGIAVQETQYFGPGTRLLVL.

This clonotype was detected only a few times. This rearrangement joins TRBV6-2 or TRBV6-3 to TRBJ1-1; D is unresolved. This CDR3 spans 15 amino acids. CDR1 and CDR2 from the germline V gene are MNHEY and SVGEGT. The V and J ends lost 0 bases and 5 bases respectively, with 13 bases between them. The CDR3 DNA sequence: TGTGCCAGCAGTTACTCGGTTGTCTTGCGGACTGAAGCTTTCTTT. This gives the protein CASSYSVVLRTEAFF.

This clonotype has at least ten counts. The chain carries TRBV11-2 and TRBJ1-1; no reliable D call. Trimming shortened V by 5 bases and J by 5 bases, and 12 bases separated the two germline ends. Germline CDR1 and CDR2: SGHAT and FQNNGV. The CDR3 contains 13 residues. DNA for the CDR3: TGTGCCAGCAGCCTAGGAGGGAGAACTGAAGCTTTCTTT. Translation: CASSLGGRTEAFF.

The chain recombines TRBV29-1 with TRBJ1-2; D unresolved. Trimming left V 4 bases short and J 7 bases short, with 13 bases between. The CDR3 is 12 amino acids. Germline V lookup: CDR1 SQVTM, CDR2 ANQGSEA. The CDR3 region is CSVGRAVSGYTF. The CDR3 coding sequence is TGCAGCGTTGGGAGGGCCGTCTCTGGCTACACCTTC.

This clonotype was detected only a few times. V is TRBV29-1 and J is TRBJ2-3; 9 bases match TRBD1. CDR3 length: 13 residues. With 5 bases clipped from V and 4 bases from J, the junction kept 4 bases outside the gene matches. Germline lookup yields CDR1 SQVTM and CDR2 ANQGSEA. The CDR3 DNA sequence: TGCAGCGTTAGCACAGGGGGCGCAGATACGCAGTATTTT. Translation gives CSVSTGGADTQYF.

This clonotype came up a few times. Written as DNA, the CDR3 is TGTGCCAGCAGCTTTGGAATGGCGGGGCAAGAGACCCAGTACTTC. This sequence encodes CASSFGMAGQETQYF. This rearrangement joins TRBV7-2 to TRBJ2-5, with D possibly TRBD2 on 6 matching bases. Germline-derived CDR1 and CDR2 are SGHTA and FQGNSA. The V end lost 3 bases, the J end lost 2 bases, and 13 bases lay between the germline ends. This CDR3 has 15 amino acids.

J is TRBJ1-3 and V is TRBV4-1, with D unclear. Germline V gene data show CDR1 as MGHRA and CDR2 as YSYEKL. This CDR3 is 15 amino acids long. The germline V and J ends were trimmed by 1 base and 4 bases, with 11 bases remaining between them. The CDR3: CASSQGYRTGNTIYF. DNA for the CDR3: TGCGCCAGCAGCCAAGGCTACAGAACGGGAAACACCATATATTTT.

This clonotype was seen only a few times. The junction departs from the called germline gene at one end, perhaps through a read error. CDR3 DNA sequence: TGCGCCAGCACCACAACCCAGACAGGGGGCTATGGCCACACCTTC. Its translation: CASTTTQTGGYGHTF. The rearrangement joins TRBV10-2 to TRBJ1-2; 10 nucleotides match TRBD1. CDR3 length: 15 amino acids. Looked up from germline, CDR1 is WSHSY and CDR2 is SAAADI.

The chain employs TRBV5-1 and TRBJ1-3; D is unclear. Between the trimmed V and J ends, which lost 2 bases and 2 bases, there was a span of 8 bases. Germline V gene sequence: CDR1 SGHRS, CDR2 YFSETQ. CDR3 size: 14 residues. Here the CDR3 reads CASSFGSPGNTIYF. CDR3 coding DNA: TGCGCCAGCAGCTTCGGGTCCCCTGGAAACACCATATATTTT.

This clonotype was recorded many times. The V gene is TRBV7-8, the J gene TRBJ2-7, with unresolved D. Germline-derived CDR1 and CDR2 are SGHVS and FQNEAQ. The CDR3 contains 11 residues. With 5 bases removed from V and 9 bases from J, the gap between germline ends came to 11 bases. The DNA for the CDR3 is TGTGCCAGCAGCCAAAACCACGGGCAGTACTTC. It yields the protein CASSQNHGQYF. Complete variable domain (other parts from reference TRBV7-8 and TRBJ2-7): GAGVSQSPRYKVAKRGQDVALRCDPISGHVSLFWYQQALGQGPEFLTYFQNEAQLDKSGLPSDRFFAERPEGSVSTLKIQRTQQEDSAVYLCASSQNHGQYFGPGTRLTVT.

This clonotype showed up just a few times. V gene TRBV3-1 combines with J gene TRBJ2-1; possibly TRBD2 for D (5 bases). Germline V gene data show CDR1 as LGHDT and CDR2 as YNNKEL (reference sequence). V dropped 4 bases and J dropped 8 bases, with 24 bases sitting between them. The CDR3 contains 17 residues. CDR3 DNA: TGTGCCAGCAGCCCAATATACTTCTCTGGGAGTCGGGATGAGCAGTTCTTC. As protein: CASSPIYFSGSRDEQFF.

This chain joins TRBV29-1 and TRBJ2-7, with no clear D. V was clipped by 4 bases and J by 3 bases, with 7 bases between them. Germline loops: CDR1 SQVTM, CDR2 ANQGSEA. CDR3 size: 11 residues. The CDR3 DNA is TGCAGCGTTGGGGCAGACTACGAGCAGTACTTC. This codes for CSVGADYEQYF.

The chain links TRBV3-1 to TRBJ2-1; D unresolved. CDR1 is LGHDT, CDR2 YNNKEL, per germline (reference sequence). Trimming removed 2 bases at V and 8 bases at J, with 4 bases between. This CDR3 is built from 11 residues. CDR3 sequence: CASSQTYEQFF. The DNA of the CDR3 is TGTGCCAGCAGCCAAACCTATGAGCAGTTCTTC.

The chain couples TRBV11-2 to TRBJ2-3, with a weak D call TRBD1 (5 bases). The CDR3 is 16 residues long. V lost 3 bases, J lost 0 bases, and 13 bases lay in between. Per germline, CDR1 SGHAT and CDR2 FQNNGV. CDR3 residues: CASSFRGGYSTDTQYF. The CDR3 nucleotides read TGTGCCAGCAGCTTTAGGGGCGGTTATAGCACAGATACGCAGTATTTT.

In its sample, this clonotype was seen a few times. V and J are TRBV2 and TRBJ2-3; D unresolved. CDR3 length equals 14 residues. The V end lost 8 bases, the J end lost 4 bases, and 16 bases lay between the germline ends. Germline CDR1 reads SNHLY; CDR2 reads FYNNEI. The CDR3 DNA reads TGTGCCAGCCGTCTCGAGGCCCGGGCAGATACGCAGTATTTT. Translation gives CASRLEARADTQYF.

As concerns this clonotype: A junction end diverges from the germline sequence, so it may reflect a read error. The gene calls are TRBV27 and TRBJ2-4; possibly TRBD2 for D (6 bases). The CDR3 extends over 10 amino acids. From germline, CDR1 is MNHEY and CDR2 SMNVEV (reference sequence). DNA of the CDR3: TGTGCCATTCCGACAGAACCTCGGGGGTTC. It codes for CAIPTEPRGF.

The V call is TRBV5-6, the J call TRBJ2-2, with D perhaps TRBD1 or TRBD2 (5 bases each). Germline V gene sequence: CDR1 SGHDT, CDR2 YYEEEE. The CDR3 consists of 18 residues. Trimming cost V 5 bases and J 2 bases, with 22 bases left between them. CDR3 residues: CASSHRYRDGTNTGELFF. The CDR3 DNA is TGTGCCAGCAGTCATAGATACCGGGACGGAACTAACACCGGGGAGCTGTTTTTT.

Written as DNA, the CDR3 is TGCAGCGTTGACTCGTGGGGGGCGCGCGAGCAGTACTTC. Its protein product is CSVDSWGAREQYF. V and J are TRBV29-1 and TRBJ2-7, with D perhaps matching TRBD1 or TRBD2 (6 bases each). V lost 3 bases and J lost 6, with 15 bases in between. The length of the CDR3 is 13 residues. Germline CDR1 is SQVTM and CDR2 is ANQGSEA.

The rearrangement links TRBV11-2 to TRBJ2-5, with D uncertain. The J call may be mistaken, given a closer DNA end match to TRBJ2-1. Germline assignment: CDR1 SGHAT and CDR2 FQNNGV. There are 14 residues in the CDR3. CDR3: CASSLVLGVWEQFF. In DNA, the CDR3 is TGTGCCAGCAGCTTAGTCCTAGGTGTCTGGGAGCAGTTCTTC.

In its sample, this clonotype was seen a few times. The J gene is TRBJ2-1, the V gene TRBV5-1; no reliable D call. The DNA matches TRBJ2-7 better at its end, which makes the J call doubtful. Per the germline V gene, CDR1 is SGHRS and CDR2 is YFSETQ. The CDR3 runs to 13 residues. The CDR3 DNA reads as TGCGCCAGCAGCTTGACCCCGCAGTACGAGCAGTACTTC. Its translation: CASSLTPQYEQYF.